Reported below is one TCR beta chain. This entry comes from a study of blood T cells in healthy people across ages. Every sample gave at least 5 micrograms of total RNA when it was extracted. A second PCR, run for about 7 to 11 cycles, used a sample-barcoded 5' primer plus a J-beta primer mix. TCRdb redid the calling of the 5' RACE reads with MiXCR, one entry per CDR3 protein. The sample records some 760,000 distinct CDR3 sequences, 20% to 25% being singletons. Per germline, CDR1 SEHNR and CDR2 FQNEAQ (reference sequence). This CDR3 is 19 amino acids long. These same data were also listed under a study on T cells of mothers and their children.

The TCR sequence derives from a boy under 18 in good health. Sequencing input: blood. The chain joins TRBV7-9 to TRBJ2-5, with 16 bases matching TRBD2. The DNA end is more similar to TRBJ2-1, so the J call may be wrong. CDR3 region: CASSHAGTSGGANYNEQFF. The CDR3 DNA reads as TGTGCCAGCAGCCACGCCGGGACTAGCGGGGGGGCAAACTACAATGAGCAGTTCTTC.